This is a list of T cell receptor beta chains from one sample in a study of cytomegalovirus exposure and HLA in healthy donors. Clones were sequenced by immunoSEQ multiplex PCR, and TCRdb holds only the in-frame ones, with some missing. The sample comprises over 100,000 clones, just under 75% of which are singletons, and over 5% rests with the top ten. Sequenced: PBMCs. These receptors all stem from a man between 35 and 55 years old in good health and CMV-seropositive. Both conserved end residues are part of each CDR3. The D gene is left open where the match is weak. Where a row states a size, it is once, few, many or the class of an expanded clone; other rows omit it.

v_call: TRBV5-1; clone_size: .; j_call: TRBJ2-3; d_call: .; cdr3_nt: TGCGCCAGCAGCTTGGGGGCGGGACAGCTAACAGATACGCAGTATTTT; cdr3_aa: CASSLGAGQLTDTQYF
v_call: TRBV19; clone_size: .; j_call: TRBJ2-7; d_call: TRBD1; cdr3_nt: TGTGCCAGTAGCAAAAGGGACAGTGCCTACGAGCAGTACTTC; cdr3_aa: CASSKRDSAYEQYF
v_call: TRBV29-1; clone_size: .; j_call: TRBJ1-2; d_call: .; cdr3_nt: TGCAGCGTTGATTTCGGGGACTACACCTTC; cdr3_aa: CSVDFGDYTF
v_call: TRBV2; clone_size: .; j_call: TRBJ1-2; d_call: .; cdr3_nt: TGTGCCACGTTTCTCTCGGGGTATGGCTACACCTTC; cdr3_aa: CATFLSGYGYTF
v_call: TRBV6-5; clone_size: .; j_call: TRBJ1-5; d_call: TRBD1; cdr3_nt: TGTGCCAGCAGTAACAGGGGCTCGCGTCAGCCCCAGCATTTT; cdr3_aa: CASSNRGSRQPQHF
v_call: TRBV10-3; clone_size: once; j_call: TRBJ1-6; d_call: .; cdr3_nt: TGTGCCATCAGTGGAACAGGGTCCTGGGCGGATTCACCCCTCCACTTT; cdr3_aa: CAISGTGSWADSPLHF
v_call: TRBV10-3; clone_size: .; j_call: TRBJ1-6; d_call: TRBD1; cdr3_nt: TGTGCCATCAGTGAGTCGGACAGGGGTTATAATTCACCCCTCCACTTT; cdr3_aa: CAISESDRGYNSPLHF
v_call: TRBV6-1; clone_size: .; j_call: TRBJ2-1; d_call: .; cdr3_nt: TGTGCCAGCAGTCCAGGGGAGTCCTACAATGAGCAGTTCTTC; cdr3_aa: CASSPGESYNEQFF
v_call: TRBV4-2; clone_size: .; j_call: TRBJ2-5; d_call: TRBD1; cdr3_nt: TGTGCCAGCAGCCCCAGGACAGGGGCTCAAGAGACCCAGTACTTC; cdr3_aa: CASSPRTGAQETQYF
v_call: TRBV6-1; clone_size: few; j_call: TRBJ2-7; d_call: .; cdr3_nt: TGTGCCAGCAGTGAAGGGTGGGGGGTTTACGAGCAGTACTTC; cdr3_aa: CASSEGWGVYEQYF
v_call: TRBV28; clone_size: .; j_call: TRBJ2-7; d_call: TRBD1; cdr3_nt: TGTGCCAGCAATGAGGACAGGGTGGGTTCCTACGAGCAGTACTTC; cdr3_aa: CASNEDRVGSYEQYF
v_call: TRBV5-1; clone_size: .; j_call: TRBJ2-2; d_call: .; cdr3_nt: TGCGCCAGCAACCCCTCGGAGACAGTCTACACCGGGGAGCTGTTTTTT; cdr3_aa: CASNPSETVYTGELFF
v_call: TRBV28; clone_size: once; j_call: TRBJ1-3; d_call: .; cdr3_nt: TGTGCCAGCATCTTCGGGGGGGCCTCCTTCTCTGGAAACACCATATATTTT; cdr3_aa: CASIFGGASFSGNTIYF
v_call: TRBV29-1; clone_size: few; j_call: TRBJ2-7; d_call: .; cdr3_nt: TGCAGCGTTGAACTGGCGGGGAGATCCTACGAGCAGTACTTC; cdr3_aa: CSVELAGRSYEQYF
v_call: TRBV6-6; clone_size: few; j_call: TRBJ1-2; d_call: TRBD1; cdr3_nt: TGTGCCAGCACCAGAGACCCAGGGGGCGCGAACTATGGCTACACCTTC; cdr3_aa: CASTRDPGGANYGYTF
v_call: TRBV28; clone_size: .; j_call: TRBJ1-1; d_call: .; cdr3_nt: TGTGCCAGCACCCTAAACCTCGCGCGTGAAGCTTTCTTT; cdr3_aa: CASTLNLAREAFF
v_call: TRBV5-5; clone_size: once; j_call: TRBJ2-2; d_call: .; cdr3_nt: TGTGCCAGCAGCTCCGTAGGGGGAGACACCGGGGAGCTGTTTTTT; cdr3_aa: CASSSVGGDTGELFF